Sequencing of this T cell receptor beta chain was carried out in a study of OX40 agonist ivuxolimab in advanced cancers. Turning to the study itself: Every 2 weeks, patients got intravenous ivuxolimab at one of six dose levels (0.01-10 mg/kg). Checkpoint inhibitors had been given previously to 40% of patients.

General study results and limits: There were also nonresponders showing low normalized T-cell clonal expansion.

The CDR3 length is 14 residues. V was trimmed by 2 bases and J by 6 bases, leaving 14 bases between them. CDR1 is LNHNV and CDR2 is YYDKDF in the germline V gene (reference sequence). As to this clone: The antigen remains undetermined.

Sequencing used immunoSEQ multiplex PCR; TCRdb keeps in-frame clones, though not all of them. The sample lists around 31,000 clones, about 92% seen once, with about 35% in the top ten. The sample in question was CD4+ or CD8+ T cells sorted from blood, obtained in a trial of the OX40 agonist ivuxolimab. The chain joins TRBV15 to TRBJ2-7, with a weak D call TRBD1 (7 bases). This TCR derives from an adult with an advanced solid tumor such as melanoma, head and neck, liver or kidney cancer. The CDR3 nucleotides read TGTGCCACCAGCAGAAGGGGGCTCGGGGGCGAGCAGTACTTC. Protein product: CATSRRGLGGEQYF.